This TCR beta chain was obtained from a study of cytomegalovirus exposure and HLA in healthy donors. Whole-study results and caveats: Previous analysis showed most TCR beta V segments were productive about 90% or about 30% of the time. Through in vitro validation, a few CMV-associated chains were shown to be specific for CMV antigens.

Germline assignment: CDR1 MNHEY and CDR2 SMNVEV (reference sequence). V was clipped by 8 bases and J by 4 bases; unmatched bases: 15. CDR3 length equals 17 residues. Amplification used 60 Vbeta primers and 13 Jbeta primers. Some clones are missing from TCRdb's copy, which holds only in-frame ones; the method was immunoSEQ multiplex PCR. The data hold about 150,000 clones, with about 76% observed a single time. Details on this clone: Its antigen is not identified.

Material: PBMCs. The chain uses TRBV27 and TRBJ1-5; the match to TRBD1 covers 9 bases. The receptor was derived from a male donor in good health and CMV-seronegative. The CDR3 here is CASSPGTGNPINQPQHF. The CDR3 DNA reads TGTGCCAGCTCGCCGGGGACAGGGAACCCTATTAATCAGCCCCAGCATTTT.